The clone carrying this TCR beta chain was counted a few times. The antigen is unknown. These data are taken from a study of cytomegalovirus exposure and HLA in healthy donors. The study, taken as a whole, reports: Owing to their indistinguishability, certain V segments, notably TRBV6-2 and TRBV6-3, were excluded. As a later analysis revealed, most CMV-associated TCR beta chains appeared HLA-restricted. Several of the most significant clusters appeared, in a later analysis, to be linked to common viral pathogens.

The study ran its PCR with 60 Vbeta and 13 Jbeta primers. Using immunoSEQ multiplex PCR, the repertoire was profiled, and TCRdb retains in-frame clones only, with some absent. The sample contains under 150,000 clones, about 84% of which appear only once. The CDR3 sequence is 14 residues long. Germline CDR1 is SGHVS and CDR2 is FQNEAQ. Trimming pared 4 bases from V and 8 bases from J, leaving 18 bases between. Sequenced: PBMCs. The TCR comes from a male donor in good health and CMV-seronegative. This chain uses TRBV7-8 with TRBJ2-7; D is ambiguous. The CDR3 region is CASSSQTLLRQQYF. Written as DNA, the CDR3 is TGTGCCAGCAGCTCTCAAACCCTACTACGTCAGCAGTACTTC. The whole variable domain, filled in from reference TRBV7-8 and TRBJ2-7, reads GAGVSQSPRYKVAKRGQDVALRCDPISGHVSLFWYQQALGQGPEFLTYFQNEAQLDKSGLPSDRFFAERPEGSVSTLKIQRTQQEDSAVYLCASSSQTLLRQQYFGPGTRLTVT.